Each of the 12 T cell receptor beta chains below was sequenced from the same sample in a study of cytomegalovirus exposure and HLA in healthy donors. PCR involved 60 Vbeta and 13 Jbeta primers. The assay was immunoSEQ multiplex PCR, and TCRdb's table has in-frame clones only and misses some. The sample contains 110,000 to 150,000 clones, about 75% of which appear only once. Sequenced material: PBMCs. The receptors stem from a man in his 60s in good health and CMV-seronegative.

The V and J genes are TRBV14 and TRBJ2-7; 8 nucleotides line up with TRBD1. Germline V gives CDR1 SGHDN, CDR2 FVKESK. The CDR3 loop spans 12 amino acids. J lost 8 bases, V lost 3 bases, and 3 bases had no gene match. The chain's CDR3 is CASSQTGDKQYF. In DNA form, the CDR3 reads TGTGCCAGCAGCCAGACAGGGGATAAGCAGTACTTC. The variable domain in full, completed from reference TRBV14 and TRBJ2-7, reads EAGVTQFPSHSVIEKGQTVTLRCDPISGHDNLYWYRRVMGKEIKFLLHFVKESKQDESGMPNNRFLAERTGGTYSTLKVQPAELEDSGVYFCASSQTGDKQYFGPGTRLTVT.

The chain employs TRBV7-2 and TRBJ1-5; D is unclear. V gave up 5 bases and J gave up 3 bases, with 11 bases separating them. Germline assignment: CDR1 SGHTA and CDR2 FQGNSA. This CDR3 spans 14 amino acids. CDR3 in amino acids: CASSPTGINQPQHF. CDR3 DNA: TGTGCCAGCAGCCCAACGGGGATCAATCAGCCCCAGCATTTT.

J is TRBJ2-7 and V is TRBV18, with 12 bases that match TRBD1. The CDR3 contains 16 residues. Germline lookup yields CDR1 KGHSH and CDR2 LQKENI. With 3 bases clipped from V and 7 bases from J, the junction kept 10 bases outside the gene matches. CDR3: CASSPEVGQGAREQYF. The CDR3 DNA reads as TGTGCCAGCTCACCGGAAGTGGGACAGGGGGCGCGGGAGCAGTACTTC.

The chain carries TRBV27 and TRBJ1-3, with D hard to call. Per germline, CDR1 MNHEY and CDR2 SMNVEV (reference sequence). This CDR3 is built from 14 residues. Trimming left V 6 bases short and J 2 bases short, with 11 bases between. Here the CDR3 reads CASRPRLAGNTIYF. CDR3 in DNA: TGTGCCAGCAGACCGAGGCTTGCTGGAAACACCATATATTTT.

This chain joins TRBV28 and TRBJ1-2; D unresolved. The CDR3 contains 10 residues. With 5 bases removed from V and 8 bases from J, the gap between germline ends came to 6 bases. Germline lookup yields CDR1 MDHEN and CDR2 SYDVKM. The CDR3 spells CASSPPGYTF. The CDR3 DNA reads TGTGCCAGCAGTCCTCCGGGCTACACCTTC.

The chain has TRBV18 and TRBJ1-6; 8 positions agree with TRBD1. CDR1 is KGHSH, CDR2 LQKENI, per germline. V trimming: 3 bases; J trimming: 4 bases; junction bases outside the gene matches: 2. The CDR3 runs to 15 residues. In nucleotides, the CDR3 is TGTGCCAGCTCACCGACAGGGGCTTATAATTCACCCCTCCACTTT. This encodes CASSPTGAYNSPLHF.

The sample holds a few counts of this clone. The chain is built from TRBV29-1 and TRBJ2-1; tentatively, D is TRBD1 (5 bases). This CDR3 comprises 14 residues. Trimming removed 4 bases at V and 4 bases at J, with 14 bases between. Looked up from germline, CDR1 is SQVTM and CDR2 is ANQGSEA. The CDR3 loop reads CSVVRSGPYNEQFF. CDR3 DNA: TGCAGCGTTGTTAGGTCAGGGCCTTACAATGAGCAGTTCTTC.

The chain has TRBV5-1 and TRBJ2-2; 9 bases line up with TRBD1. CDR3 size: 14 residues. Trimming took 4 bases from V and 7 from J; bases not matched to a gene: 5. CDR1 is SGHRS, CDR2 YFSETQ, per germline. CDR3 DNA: TGCGCCAGCAGCGACAGGGGGTTAATCGGGGAGCTGTTTTTT. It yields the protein CASSDRGLIGELFF.

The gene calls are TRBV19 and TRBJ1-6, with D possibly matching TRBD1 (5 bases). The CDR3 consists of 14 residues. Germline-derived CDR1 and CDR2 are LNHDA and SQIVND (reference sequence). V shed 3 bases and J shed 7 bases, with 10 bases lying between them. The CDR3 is CASSMGAGNSPLHF. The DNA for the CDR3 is TGTGCCAGTAGTATGGGCGCAGGGAATTCACCCCTCCACTTT.

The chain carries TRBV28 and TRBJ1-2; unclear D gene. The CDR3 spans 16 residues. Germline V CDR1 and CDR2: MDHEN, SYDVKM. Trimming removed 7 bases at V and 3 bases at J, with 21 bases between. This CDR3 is CASTPLGISRDYGYTF. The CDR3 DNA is TGTGCCAGCACTCCATTGGGGATCTCGAGGGACTATGGCTACACCTTC.

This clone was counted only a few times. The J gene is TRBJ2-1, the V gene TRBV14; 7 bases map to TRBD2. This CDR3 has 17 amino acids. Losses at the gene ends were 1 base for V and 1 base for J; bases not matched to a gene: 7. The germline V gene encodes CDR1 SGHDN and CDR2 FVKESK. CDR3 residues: CASSQVGPGLSYNEQFF. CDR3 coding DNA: TGTGCCAGCAGCCAAGTTGGCCCGGGACTATCCTACAATGAGCAGTTCTTC.

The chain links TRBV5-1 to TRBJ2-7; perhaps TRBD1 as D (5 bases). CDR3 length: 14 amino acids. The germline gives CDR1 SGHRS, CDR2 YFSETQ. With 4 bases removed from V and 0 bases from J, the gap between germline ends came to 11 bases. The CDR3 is CASSQGQLSYEQYF. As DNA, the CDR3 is TGCGCCAGCAGCCAAGGACAACTCTCCTACGAGCAGTACTTC.